The source of this T cell receptor beta chain is a study of cytomegalovirus exposure and HLA in healthy donors. PCR used 60 Vbeta primers and 13 Jbeta primers. The protocol was immunoSEQ multiplex PCR, while the TCRdb copy is restricted to in-frame clones and leaves out a portion. This table has fewer than 100,000 clones, less than 80% appearing once. About this clone itself: The antigen remains undetermined.

This CDR3 has 14 residues. The germline V and J ends were trimmed by 7 bases and 10 bases, with 22 bases remaining between them. Germline lookup yields CDR1 ENHRY and CDR2 SYGVKD. Study observations and caveats: The authors judged a highly shared variant cluster likely a sequencing artifact. The study put 150 to 200 TCR beta chains on its list as cytomegalovirus-associated. Earlier analysis yielded a pattern in which most TCR beta V segments were productive about 87% or about 30% of the time.

This TCR derives from a woman aged 40 to 50 in good health and CMV-seropositive. V and J are TRBV10-3 and TRBJ1-1; D is uncertain. Specimen: PBMCs. CDR3 in amino acids: CAITPRLGVRRAFF. The CDR3 nucleotides read TGTGCCATCACACCAAGATTGGGAGTTAGGAGAGCTTTCTTT.